Below, 30 T cell receptor beta chains from the same sample are listed, as sequenced in a study of vaccination effects on CD4 cells after COVID-19. Their recognized antigens are unknown. With the ViraFEST assay, the study expanded antigen-specific CD4+ T cells using viral peptide pools, then sequenced them. Following 10 days of culture, CD4+ T cells were isolated. Convalescent patients had PCR-confirmed SARS-CoV-2 infection between March and December 2020. Measured with immunoSEQ multiplex PCR; TCRdb has only the in-frame clones, and not every one. The sample includes around 46,000 clones, approximately 70% seen only once; the top ten take roughly 30%. Here the sequenced sample was CD4+ T cells from PBMCs cultured with a peptide pool, taken before COVID-19 vaccination. Receptor source: a human donor who had a prior SARS-CoV-2 infection.

This chain joins TRBV5-1 and TRBJ2-2; 8 positions match TRBD1. Germline V gene data show CDR1 as SGHRS and CDR2 as YFSETQ. J lost 1 base, V lost 3 bases, and 5 bases had no gene match. CDR3 length: 16 residues. The CDR3 loop is CASSSPGTGNTGELFF. The CDR3 DNA reads TGCGCCAGCAGCTCCCCCGGGACAGGGAACACCGGGGAGCTGTTTTTT.

The rearrangement uses TRBV6-5 and TRBJ2-5; the match to TRBD2 covers 7 bases. After removal of 2 bases from V and 4 bases from J, the junction contained 7 bases not matched to a gene. The germline V gene encodes CDR1 MNHEY and CDR2 SVGAGI. This CDR3 is built from 15 residues. DNA for the CDR3: TGTGCCAGCAGTTACATTTCTGGGGGGGGAGAGACCCAGTACTTC. Protein sequence: CASSYISGGGETQYF.

The chain uses TRBV7-2 and TRBJ1-4; D is unresolved. The CDR3 runs 13 residues. CDR1 is SGHTA and CDR2 is FQGNSA in the germline V gene. Trimming stripped 2 bases from V and 11 bases from J, with 12 bases between. The CDR3 DNA is TGTGCCAGCAGCTTACGAGGAGATGGGAAACTGTTTTTT. Translation: CASSLRGDGKLFF.

This clone was seen more than once but under ten times. The V call is TRBV11-3, the J call TRBJ1-1; no clear D gene. CDR3 length: 13 amino acids. The germline CDR1 and CDR2 sequences are SGHNT and YENEEA. Trimming stripped 3 bases from V and 1 base from J, with 6 bases between. CDR3 in amino acids: CASSLRENTEAFF. For the CDR3, the DNA is TGTGCCAGCAGCTTGCGGGAGAACACTGAAGCTTTCTTT.

The J gene is TRBJ2-3, the V gene TRBV19; 8 nucleotides agree with TRBD1. The CDR3 covers 14 residues. CDR1 is LNHDA and CDR2 is SQIVND in the germline V gene (reference sequence). Trimming removed 11 bases from V and 4 bases from J; junction bases left unmatched: 11. The DNA for the CDR3 is TGTGCCGCGTCAGACAGGGGAAGGGCAGATACGCAGTATTTT. It encodes CAASDRGRADTQYF.

The chain uses TRBV10-3 and TRBJ2-7, with 9 bases fitting TRBD1. V shed 7 bases, J shed 4 bases, and the junction held 11 bases outside the gene matches. This CDR3 spans 15 amino acids. Germline V gene data show CDR1 as ENHRY and CDR2 as SYGVKD. CDR3 sequence reads: CAIKFGTGSVYEQYF. The CDR3, as DNA: TGTGCCATCAAATTCGGGACAGGGTCGGTATACGAGCAGTACTTC.

The chain uses TRBV30 and TRBJ1-5; TRBD1 agrees at 7 bases. Germline V gives CDR1 GTSNPN, CDR2 SVGIG (reference sequence). CDR3 length: 19 residues. V was pared by 2 bases and J by 0 bases, with 16 bases of the junction left unmatched. DNA of the CDR3: TGTGCCTGGAGTCCAGGGGGGATCGGACAGACCTATAGCAATCAGCCCCAGCATTTT. Protein: CAWSPGGIGQTYSNQPQHF.

V gene TRBV7-2 combines with J gene TRBJ2-5; 10 nucleotides line up with TRBD2. The CDR3 contains 15 residues. The germline CDR1 and CDR2 sequences are SGHTA and FQGNSA. With V trimmed by 3 bases and J by 7 bases, 8 bases remained unmatched. As DNA, the CDR3 is TGTGCCAGCAGCTTCGCTAGCGGGAGTTTGGTGACCCAGTACTTC. Encoded protein: CASSFASGSLVTQYF.

The V and J genes are TRBV6-5 and TRBJ1-2, with D hard to call. The CDR3 extends over 14 amino acids. Germline V lookup: CDR1 MNHEY, CDR2 SVGAGI. Trimming removed 8 bases at V and 7 bases at J, with 20 bases between. In nucleotides, the CDR3 is TGTGCCAGCGATCTCTCCCTCCCAATGGCTGGCTACACCTTC. This sequence encodes CASDLSLPMAGYTF.

The rearrangement uses TRBV10-3 and TRBJ1-1; D not certain. The V and J ends lost 3 bases and 1 base respectively, with 6 bases between them. The CDR3 has 13 residues. CDR1 and CDR2 from the germline V gene are ENHRY and SYGVKD. In nucleotides, the CDR3 is TGTGCCATCAGTGATTCACAGAACACTGAAGCTTTCTTT. It translates to CAISDSQNTEAFF.

V and J are TRBV3-1 (or the pseudogene TRBV3-2) and TRBJ2-3; D may be TRBD2 (6 bases). In germline, CDR1 is LGHDT, CDR2 YNNKEL (reference sequence). CDR3 length: 13 amino acids. Deletions cut 1 base from V and 6 bases from J, with 8 bases between. This CDR3 is CASSQGRGDTQYF. The CDR3 DNA follows: TGTGCCAGCAGCCAAGGTCGGGGGGATACGCAGTATTTT.

The chain couples TRBV5-6 to TRBJ2-1; 9 bases align to TRBD1. CDR1 is SGHDT, CDR2 YYEEEE, per germline. The CDR3 contains 14 residues. J lost 6 bases, V lost 5 bases, and 6 bases had no gene match. The CDR3 is CASRRQGDSNEQFF. The CDR3 nucleotides are TGTGCCAGCAGACGACAGGGGGACAGCAATGAGCAGTTCTTC.

The chain joins TRBV5-1 to TRBJ2-6, with D tentatively TRBD1 or TRBD2 (5 bases each). V dropped 3 bases and J dropped 0 bases, with 13 bases sitting between them. Germline loops: CDR1 SGHRS, CDR2 YFSETQ. CDR3 length: 17 residues. CDR3 sequence: CASSSGTVSSGANVLTF. The CDR3 DNA reads as TGCGCCAGCAGCTCCGGGACGGTAAGCTCTGGGGCCAACGTCCTGACTTTC.

By share, this clone counts as large. The genes are TRBV6-5 and TRBJ2-1; 7 nucleotides match TRBD2. Per germline, CDR1 MNHEY and CDR2 SVGAGI. V lost 1 base to trimming and J lost 4 bases; unmatched junction nucleotides: 7. This CDR3 has 16 residues. CDR3 coding DNA: TGTGCCAGCAGTTACTATTCCGGGACTAATTACAATGAGCAGTTCTTC. It yields the protein CASSYYSGTNYNEQFF.

The chain combines TRBV5-1 with TRBJ2-5, with TRBD2 as a possible D gene (6 bases). The ends were cut back, 2 bases at V and 2 bases at J, with 13 bases in the middle. This CDR3 comprises 15 residues. Germline V CDR1 and CDR2: SGHRS, YFSETQ. The CDR3 sequence is CASSLPGLSQETQYF. DNA for the CDR3: TGCGCCAGCAGCTTACCGGGACTTAGTCAAGAGACCCAGTACTTC.

V is TRBV3-1 (or the pseudogene TRBV3-2) and J is TRBJ1-2; D unclear. Between the trimmed V and J ends, which lost 1 base and 3 bases, there was a span of 9 bases. Germline V gene lookup returns CDR1 LGHDT and CDR2 YNNKEL (reference sequence). The CDR3 covers 14 residues. As DNA, the CDR3 is TGTGCCAGCAGCCAAGGATGGGTAGACTATGGCTACACCTTC. Protein sequence: CASSQGWVDYGYTF.

The chain combines TRBV7-9 with TRBJ2-1, with 9 bases fitting TRBD2. The CDR3 sequence is 15 residues long. CDR1 and CDR2 from the germline V gene are SEHNR and FQNEAQ (reference sequence). V lost 6 bases, J lost 3 bases, and 6 bases stayed unmatched. CDR3 sequence reads: CASSRSGGNYNEQFF. DNA for the CDR3: TGTGCCAGCAGTCGCAGCGGGGGGAACTACAATGAGCAGTTCTTC. Complete variable domain (other parts from reference TRBV7-9 and TRBJ2-1): DTGVSQNPRHKITKRGQNVTFRCDPISEHNRLYWYRQTLGQGPEFLTYFQNEAQLEKSRLLSDRFSAERPKGSFSTLEIQRTEQGDSAMYLCASSRSGGNYNEQFFGPGTRLTVL.

This clone has only a few counts. V usage is TRBV6-2 or TRBV6-3 and J usage is TRBJ2-3, with D unclear. Trimming took 0 bases from V and 6 from J, leaving 10 bases between them. The CDR3 runs to 14 residues. Germline V lookup: CDR1 MNHEY, CDR2 SVGEGT. CDR3 nucleotides: TGTGCCAGCAGTTACTCGGGTGGAAGGGATACGCAGTATTTT. Translated, it gives CASSYSGGRDTQYF.

This clone turned up a few times. The chain joins TRBV5-1 to TRBJ1-1; D is undetermined. Trimming cost V 0 bases and J 8 bases, with 11 bases left between them. The V gene's germline CDR1 is SGHRS and CDR2 YFSETQ. The CDR3 sequence is 13 residues long. CDR3 region: CASSLDGKTEAFF. CDR3 nucleotides: TGCGCCAGCAGCTTGGATGGGAAAACCGAAGCTTTCTTT. The entire variable domain, with the rest obtained from reference TRBV5-1 and TRBJ1-1, is as follows: KAGVTQTPRYLIKTRGQQVTLSCSPISGHRSVSWYQQTPGQGLQFLFEYFSETQRNKGNFPGRFSGRQFSNSRSEMNVSTLELGDSALYLCASSLDGKTEAFFGQGTRLTVV.

The table lists this clone with a few counts. CDR3 nucleotides: TGTGCCAGCTCACCACTGGCTCGTTTCGAGCAGTACTTC. Residues: CASSPLARFEQYF. This rearrangement joins TRBV18 to TRBJ2-7; D unclear. V lost 1 base and J 6 bases, leaving 10 bases between the germline ends. Germline values: CDR1 KGHSH, CDR2 LQKENI. CDR3 length equals 13 residues.

This clone was found a few times. The gene calls are TRBV11-3 and TRBJ2-2, with D possibly being TRBD1 (6 bases). Germline V gene lookup returns CDR1 SGHNT and CDR2 YENEEA. Trimming took 7 bases from V and 1 from J, leaving 10 bases between them. The CDR3 spans 14 residues. CDR3 sequence (DNA): TGTGCCAGCACCCAAGGGGGGAACACCGGGGAGCTGTTTTTT. Translated, it gives CASTQGGNTGELFF.

The chain joins TRBV6-5 to TRBJ1-1; perhaps TRBD1 as D (5 bases). V was shortened by 6 bases and J by 3 bases, with 11 bases between the two germline ends. This CDR3 contains 13 residues. Germline CDR1 reads MNHEY; CDR2 reads SVGAGI. The CDR3 protein is CASRWGRDTEAFF. CDR3 in DNA: TGTGCCAGCAGGTGGGGGAGGGACACTGAAGCTTTCTTT.

The rearrangement joins TRBV5-1 to TRBJ1-1; no clear D. The CDR3 extends over 14 amino acids. Trimming took 4 bases from V and 1 from J, leaving 11 bases between them. Germline values: CDR1 SGHRS, CDR2 YFSETQ. The CDR3 DNA sequence: TGCGCCAGCAGCAAACTTCAGAGGAACACTGAAGCTTTCTTT. It specifies CASSKLQRNTEAFF.

In its sample, this clone was seen once. One junction end disagrees with the germline gene, perhaps due to a read error. The rearrangement uses TRBV7-9 and TRBJ1-1; D is unresolved. The CDR3 has 13 residues. CDR1 is SEHNR and CDR2 is FQNEAQ in the germline V gene (reference sequence). The CDR3 DNA is TGTGCCAGCAACTTAACCCCAAACGGGCGGGCTTTCTTT. Protein: CASNLTPNGRAFF.

The rearrangement joins TRBV5-1 to TRBJ1-2; D not certain. Germline V gene data show CDR1 as SGHRS and CDR2 as YFSETQ. Trimming left V 4 bases short and J 2 bases short, with 12 bases between. The CDR3 extends over 14 amino acids. The CDR3 here is CASSPGPPNYGYTF. CDR3 sequence (DNA): TGCGCCAGCAGCCCCGGGCCACCAAACTATGGCTACACCTTC.

The table lists this clone with a few counts. The CDR3, as DNA: TGTGCCAGCAGTTACTCGTACAGACCTTACACCTTC. This translates into CASSYSYRPYTF. This chain joins TRBV6-2 or TRBV6-3 and TRBJ1-2; D ambiguous. V was clipped by 0 bases and J by 11 bases, with 10 bases between them. This CDR3 contains 12 residues. Per the germline V gene, CDR1 is MNHEY and CDR2 is SVGEGT.

CDR3 sequence (DNA): TGTGCCAGCAGCCAAGGCATGAGCTCCTACAATGAGCAGTTCTTC. Translation gives CASSQGMSSYNEQFF. J is TRBJ2-1 and V is TRBV3-1 (or the pseudogene TRBV3-2), with D unclear. CDR3 length: 15 amino acids. V gave up 1 base and J gave up 0 bases, with 7 bases separating them. Germline V gene data show CDR1 as LGHDT and CDR2 as YNNKEL (reference sequence).

The V gene is TRBV4-3, the J gene TRBJ1-5, with a weak D call TRBD1 (5 bases). The CDR3 is 14 amino acids. Trimming shortened V by 1 base and J by 7 bases, and 11 bases separated the two germline ends. Germline V gives CDR1 LGHNA, CDR2 YSLEER. This chain's CDR3 is CASSQAWGGQPQHF. The DNA for the CDR3 is TGCGCCAGCAGCCAAGCATGGGGCGGGCAGCCCCAGCATTTT.

The table lists this clone with a few counts. V gene TRBV10-3 combines with J gene TRBJ2-5; the match to TRBD1 covers 7 bases. Germline lookup yields CDR1 ENHRY and CDR2 SYGVKD. The CDR3 extends over 15 amino acids. Germline trimming cut 0 bases from V and 5 bases from J; bases unmatched to any gene: 6. In DNA form, the CDR3 reads TGTGCCATCAGTGAGTCTATAGGGGGCTTGGAGACCCAGTACTTC. Its protein is CAISESIGGLETQYF.

This clone was found once. The rearrangement uses TRBV7-2 and TRBJ1-1; TRBD1 aligns across 10 bases. Germline V gives CDR1 SGHTA, CDR2 FQGNSA. J lost 4 bases, V lost 5 bases, and 7 bases had no gene match. The length of the CDR3 is 15 residues. The CDR3 nucleotides read TGTGCCAGCAGCCCCCGACAGGGGGCGGTCACTGAAGCTTTCTTT. It codes for CASSPRQGAVTEAFF.